The 22 T cell receptor beta chains below were found in one sample sequenced in a study of glioma-infiltrating T cells after dendritic cell vaccination. This table comes from immunoSEQ multiplex PCR, and its TCRdb copy is limited to in-frame clones, with some not included. The sample includes tens of thousands of clones, roughly 80% of them seen just once. Sequenced material: blood, taken before dendritic cell vaccination. Receptor source: a human donor with glioblastoma.

The CDR3 DNA is TGTGCCAGCTCACCAGAGGGCCTGAACACTGAAGCTTTCTTT. It is translated as CASSPEGLNTEAFF. The chain links TRBV18 to TRBJ1-1; D not resolved. CDR1 is KGHSH and CDR2 is LQKENI in the germline V gene. V lost 2 bases to trimming and J lost 0 bases, with 7 bases between them. The CDR3 sequence is 14 residues long.

The rearrangement uses TRBV15 and TRBJ2-2; no firm D call. Germline V gene data show CDR1 as LNHNV and CDR2 as YYDKDF (reference sequence). This CDR3 contains 13 residues. Trimming left V 0 bases short and J 5 bases short, with 4 bases between. CDR3: CATSRDRTGELFF. DNA for the CDR3: TGTGCCACCAGCAGAGACAGGACCGGGGAGCTGTTTTTT.

V gene TRBV5-1 combines with J gene TRBJ2-3, with D possibly TRBD2 on 7 matching bases. Trimming pared 1 base from V and 5 bases from J, leaving 17 bases between. Looked up from germline, CDR1 is SGHRS and CDR2 is YFSETQ. This CDR3 spans 16 amino acids. This CDR3 reads CASSLLGGPSGDTQYF. CDR3 DNA sequence: TGCGCCAGCAGCTTGTTGGGGGGGCCATCCGGAGATACGCAGTATTTT.

V is TRBV5-1 and J is TRBJ1-1; possibly TRBD1 for D (5 bases). This CDR3 has 15 amino acids. CDR1 SGHRS and CDR2 YFSETQ come from the germline V gene. V gave up 4 bases and J gave up 5 bases, with 18 bases separating them. The CDR3 region has the DNA TGCGCCAGCAGCGTGGCGGGGGTCCTCGGGACTGAAGCTTTCTTT. Its translation is CASSVAGVLGTEAFF.

The DNA for the CDR3 is TGTGCCAGCACCCCTACAGGGGGCTATGGCTACACCTTC. As protein: CASTPTGGYGYTF. V and J are TRBV27 and TRBJ1-2; 8 bases are shared with TRBD1. The ends lost 7 bases at V and 4 bases at J; junction bases unmatched: 5. The CDR3 runs 13 residues. Looked up from germline, CDR1 is MNHEY and CDR2 is SMNVEV (reference sequence).

The rearrangement uses TRBV7-8 and TRBJ2-5; TRBD2 is a possible D gene (6 bases). This CDR3 contains 16 residues. Germline V CDR1 and CDR2: SGHVS, FQNEAQ. Trimming left V 1 base short and J 5 bases short, with 17 bases between. Written as DNA, the CDR3 is TGTGCCAGCAGCTTAGTTGGGACTCGCAGCGGGGAGACCCAGTACTTC. This codes for CASSLVGTRSGETQYF.

The rearrangement uses TRBV6-1 and TRBJ2-7; D may be TRBD1 (5 bases). The CDR3 totals 13 residues. The V gene lost 9 bases and the J gene lost 2 bases, with 14 bases spanning the gap. Germline V gene lookup returns CDR1 MNHNS and CDR2 SASEGT. This CDR3 reads CASTWGATYEQYF. The CDR3, as DNA: TGTGCCAGTACGTGGGGCGCGACCTACGAGCAGTACTTC.

This clone was counted at least ten times. The chain has TRBV4-1 and TRBJ2-2; perhaps TRBD1 as D (6 bases). Germline V gives CDR1 MGHRA, CDR2 YSYEKL. This CDR3 has 15 residues. Trimming left V 0 bases short and J 1 base short, with 6 bases between. The CDR3 here is CASSQEDRNTGELFF. The CDR3 DNA reads as TGCGCCAGCAGCCAAGAGGACAGGAACACCGGGGAGCTGTTTTTT.

This chain joins TRBV5-1 and TRBJ1-1; 10 bases are a match to TRBD1. Germline CDR1 SGHRS, CDR2 YFSETQ. CDR3 length equals 16 residues. The ends lost 4 bases at V and 1 base at J; junction bases unmatched: 7. For the CDR3, the DNA is TGCGCCAGCAGCGATCGGGACAGGGGTGCGAACACTGAAGCTTTCTTT. Residues: CASSDRDRGANTEAFF.

The chain recombines TRBV6-1 with TRBJ1-1; D is unresolved. Trimming pared 4 bases from V and 3 bases from J, leaving 3 bases between. The CDR3 runs 11 residues. The V gene's germline CDR1 is MNHNS and CDR2 SASEGT. Written as DNA, the CDR3 is TGTGCCAGCAGTGTCTACACTGAAGCTTTCTTT. Translated, it gives CASSVYTEAFF.

The chain has TRBV6-6 and TRBJ2-7, with D possibly matching TRBD2 (7 bases). The germline CDR1 and CDR2 sequences are MNHNY and SVGAGI (reference sequence). CDR3 length: 13 residues. The germline V and J ends were trimmed by 4 bases and 6 bases, with 13 bases remaining between them. CDR3 loop: CASSWEGHIEQYF. The DNA of the CDR3 is TGTGCCAGCAGTTGGGAGGGACACATCGAGCAGTACTTC.

This chain links TRBV28 with TRBJ1-2; D is possibly TRBD1 (5 bases). CDR3 length: 15 residues. The V gene's germline CDR1 is MDHEN and CDR2 SYDVKM. V shed 6 bases and J shed 4 bases, with 18 bases lying between them. Here the CDR3 DNA reads TGTGCCAGCAGGTCCAACTTGGTCGGGGGCTATGGCTACACCTTC. Translated, it gives CASRSNLVGGYGYTF.

This sequence joins TRBV5-4 and TRBJ2-2; no reliable D call. CDR1 and CDR2 from the germline V gene are SGHNT and YYREEE (reference sequence). CDR3 length equals 15 residues. Trimming took 4 bases from V and 7 from J, leaving 17 bases between them. CDR3 amino acids: CASSIRSAYGGELFF. The CDR3 region has the DNA TGTGCCAGCAGCATTCGCTCTGCGTATGGCGGGGAGCTGTTTTTT.

The rearrangement joins TRBV4-1 to TRBJ1-1; D perhaps matches TRBD1 (6 bases). Germline V lookup: CDR1 MGHRA, CDR2 YSYEKL. The V gene lost 1 base and the J gene lost 7 bases, with 19 bases spanning the gap. This CDR3 is built from 16 residues. Here the CDR3 DNA reads TGCGCCAGCAGCCAAGCGGGACCTATTGAACAGGGTGAAGCTTTCTTT. Amino acid sequence: CASSQAGPIEQGEAFF.

In its sample, this clone was seen many times. V and J are TRBV5-1 and TRBJ2-5; tentatively, D is TRBD1 (5 bases). The CDR3 sequence is 15 residues long. The ends were cut back, 2 bases at V and 1 base at J, with 12 bases in the middle. CDR1 is SGHRS, CDR2 YFSETQ, per germline. The CDR3 DNA reads as TGCGCCAGCAGCTTTTTAGGGGCTCCCCAAGAGACCCAGTACTTC. The encoded protein is CASSFLGAPQETQYF.

CDR3: CASSFPRGGGELFF. The CDR3 coding sequence is TGCGCCAGCAGCTTCCCTCGGGGTGGCGGGGAGCTGTTTTTT. This chain links TRBV5-1 with TRBJ2-2; tentatively, D is TRBD2 (5 bases). The CDR3 has 14 residues. Per the germline V gene, CDR1 is SGHRS and CDR2 is YFSETQ. V was pared by 2 bases and J by 7 bases, with 12 bases between.

The CDR3 spells CASSLSPPGTGLSPLHF. CDR3 sequence (DNA): TGTGCCAGCAGTTTATCTCCCCCCGGGACAGGGCTCTCACCCCTCCACTTT. This chain uses TRBV27 with TRBJ1-6; 9 bases line up with TRBD1. CDR1 and CDR2 (germline): MNHEY, SMNVEV (reference sequence). This CDR3 contains 17 residues. With 0 bases clipped from V and 10 bases from J, the junction kept 10 bases outside the gene matches.

This clone came up a few times. Here the CDR3 reads CASSIRAGGQGGELFF. DNA of the CDR3: TGTGCCAGTAGTATAAGGGCAGGGGGCCAAGGCGGGGAGCTGTTTTTT. V and J are TRBV19 and TRBJ2-2; the match to TRBD1 covers 8 bases. V was pared by 2 bases and J by 7 bases, with 9 bases of the junction left unmatched. CDR3 length: 16 residues. The germline CDR1 and CDR2 sequences are LNHDA and SQIVND (reference sequence).

CDR3 in amino acids: CASSYVGTGAGELFF. For the CDR3, the DNA is TGTGCCAGCAGTTACGTAGGGACAGGGGCCGGGGAGCTGTTTTTT. The rearrangement uses TRBV6-5 and TRBJ2-2; 10 nucleotides agree with TRBD1. CDR3 length: 15 amino acids. V lost 2 bases and J lost 6; bases outside the gene matches: 3. Germline values: CDR1 MNHEY, CDR2 SVGAGI.

Only one count was recorded for this clone. The gene calls are TRBV5-1 and TRBJ1-2; 10 bases fit TRBD1. This CDR3 contains 14 residues. V lost 1 base to trimming and J lost 7 bases; unmatched junction nucleotides: 4. Germline CDR1 and CDR2: SGHRS and YFSETQ. The CDR3: CASSLSTGGGGYTF. CDR3 coding DNA: TGCGCCAGCAGCTTGTCGACAGGGGGCGGTGGCTACACCTTC.

This sequence joins TRBV6-5 and TRBJ1-5; 7 nucleotides agree with TRBD1. In germline, CDR1 is MNHEY, CDR2 SVGAGI. The V segment lost 6 bases and the J segment 0 bases; nucleotides outside the gene matches: 5. This CDR3 has 15 residues. Here the CDR3 reads CASRPDRVSNQPQHF. Here the CDR3 DNA reads TGTGCCAGCAGACCCGACAGGGTTAGCAATCAGCCCCAGCATTTT.

In its sample, this clone was seen a few times. This specimen includes other DNA sequences encoding the same CDR3. The chain employs TRBV28 and TRBJ1-4; D gene uncertain. Trimming stripped 6 bases from V and 7 bases from J, with 12 bases between. This CDR3 spans 13 amino acids. Germline V CDR1 and CDR2: MDHEN, SYDVKM. CDR3 in amino acids: CASRSGWGEKLFF. CDR3 coding DNA: TGTGCCAGCAGATCGGGATGGGGTGAAAAACTGTTTTTT.